Sequencing of this TCR beta chain was carried out in a study of tumor and adjacent non-tumor tissue in lung cancer. With respect to this clonotype: This may be a read error: a much more frequent sequence differs by one nucleotide.

No cell sorting was done before RNA was extracted from the tissue. TCRbeta libraries were built with three rounds of nested PCR, modified from ARM-PCR. TCRdb processed the multiplex PCR reads anew with MiXCR; each CDR3 protein has one entry. Of 200,000 or so distinct CDR3 sequences in the sample, less than 80% were seen once. With 5 bases clipped from V and 5 bases from J, the junction kept 9 bases outside the gene matches. The CDR3 totals 15 residues. CDR1 is LGHNA, CDR2 YSLEER, per germline. The receptor's source is a man aged 55 to 69 with non-small cell lung cancer. The specimen was lung tumor tissue. This rearrangement joins TRBV4-3 to TRBJ1-2; TRBD1 matches 9 bases. CDR3 sequence: CASSARDRDRYGYTF. The DNA for the CDR3 is TGCGCCAGCAGCGCACGGGACAGGGACAGGTATGGCTACACCTTC.